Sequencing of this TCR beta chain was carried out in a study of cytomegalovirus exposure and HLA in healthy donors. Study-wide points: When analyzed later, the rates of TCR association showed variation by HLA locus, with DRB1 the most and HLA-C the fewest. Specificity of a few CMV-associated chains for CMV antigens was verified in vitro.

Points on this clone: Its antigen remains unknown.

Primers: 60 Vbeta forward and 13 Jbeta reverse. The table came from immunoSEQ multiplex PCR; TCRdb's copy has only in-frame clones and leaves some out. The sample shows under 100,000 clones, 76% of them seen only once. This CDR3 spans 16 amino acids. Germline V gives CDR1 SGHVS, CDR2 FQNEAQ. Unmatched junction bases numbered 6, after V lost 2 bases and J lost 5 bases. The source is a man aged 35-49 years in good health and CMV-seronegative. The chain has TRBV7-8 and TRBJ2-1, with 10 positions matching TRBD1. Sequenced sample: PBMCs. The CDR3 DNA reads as TGTGCCAGCAGCTTACGGACAGGGGGGACTCACAATGAGCAGTTCTTC. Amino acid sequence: CASSLRTGGTHNEQFF.